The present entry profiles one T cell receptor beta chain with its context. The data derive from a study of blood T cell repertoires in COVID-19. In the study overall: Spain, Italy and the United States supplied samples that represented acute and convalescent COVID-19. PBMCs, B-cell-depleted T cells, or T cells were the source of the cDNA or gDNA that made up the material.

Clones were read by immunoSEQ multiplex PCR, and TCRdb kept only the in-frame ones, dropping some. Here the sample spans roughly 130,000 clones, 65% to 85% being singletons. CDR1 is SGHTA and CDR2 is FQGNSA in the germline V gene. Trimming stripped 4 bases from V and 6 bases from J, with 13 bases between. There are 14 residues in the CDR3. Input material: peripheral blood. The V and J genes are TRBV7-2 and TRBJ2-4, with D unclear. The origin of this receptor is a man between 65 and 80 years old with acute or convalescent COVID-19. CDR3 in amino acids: CASSSRGGSNIQYF. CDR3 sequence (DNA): TGTGCCAGCAGCTCTCGTGGCGGCTCAAACATTCAGTACTTC.